The TCR beta chain under discussion was sequenced for a study of cytomegalovirus exposure and HLA in healthy donors. General observations from the study: Reportedly, cytomegalovirus status was diagnosed with high sensitivity and specificity. Subsequent analysis found a tendency for first-cohort TCR clusters to co-occur within the approximately 130 validation repertoires. Investigators reported about 160 TCR beta chains as tied to cytomegalovirus.

The validation cohort, a group of 100 to 150 subjects, included the donors and was separate from the approximately 650-subject first cohort. As regards this clone: Its cognate antigen is unknown.

This CDR3 contains 16 residues. In germline, CDR1 is GTSNPN, CDR2 SVGIG (reference sequence). V lost 2 bases, J lost 2 bases, and 7 bases stayed unmatched. Some clones are missing from TCRdb's copy, which holds only in-frame ones; the method was immunoSEQ multiplex PCR. Seen here are some 80,000 clones, 95% to 97% observed once, and the top ten hold 1.3%. The sample taken for sequencing was PBMCs. This receptor was identified in a woman younger than 35 in good health and CMV-seronegative. The chain carries TRBV30 and TRBJ2-3; TRBD2 matches at 10 bases. The CDR3 DNA sequence: TGTGCCTGGAGTAAAGGAGCGGGAGGGCCCACAGATACGCAGTATTTT. Encoded protein: CAWSKGAGGPTDTQYF.